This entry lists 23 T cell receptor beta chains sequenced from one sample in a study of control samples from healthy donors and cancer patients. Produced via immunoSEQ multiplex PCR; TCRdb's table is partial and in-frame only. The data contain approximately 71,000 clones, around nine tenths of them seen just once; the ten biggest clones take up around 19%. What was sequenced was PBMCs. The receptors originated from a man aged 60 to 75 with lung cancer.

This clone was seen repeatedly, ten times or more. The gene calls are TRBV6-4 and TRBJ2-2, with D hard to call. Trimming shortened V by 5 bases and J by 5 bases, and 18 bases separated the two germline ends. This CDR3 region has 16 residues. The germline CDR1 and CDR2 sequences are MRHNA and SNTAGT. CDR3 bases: TGTGCCAGCAGTCTACAACCAAATTCCCATACCGGGGAGCTGTTTTTT. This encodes CASSLQPNSHTGELFF.

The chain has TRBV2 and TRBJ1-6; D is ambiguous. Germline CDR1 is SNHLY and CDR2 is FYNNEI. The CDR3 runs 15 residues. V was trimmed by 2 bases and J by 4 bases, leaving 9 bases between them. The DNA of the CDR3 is TGTGCCAGCAGTGAACGGAGGAATTATAATTCACCCCTCCACTTT. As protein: CASSERRNYNSPLHF. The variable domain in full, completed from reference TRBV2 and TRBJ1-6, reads EPEVTQTPSHQVTQMGQEVILRCVPISNHLYFYWYRQILGQKVEFLVSFYNNEISEKSEIFDDQFSVERPDGSNFTLKIRSTKLEDSAMYFCASSERRNYNSPLHFGNGTRLTVT.

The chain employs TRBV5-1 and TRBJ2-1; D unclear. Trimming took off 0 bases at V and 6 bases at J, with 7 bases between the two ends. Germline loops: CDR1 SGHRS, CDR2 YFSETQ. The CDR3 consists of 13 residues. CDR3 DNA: TGCGCCAGCAGCTTGGTACCGGGCAATGAGCAGTTCTTC. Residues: CASSLVPGNEQFF.

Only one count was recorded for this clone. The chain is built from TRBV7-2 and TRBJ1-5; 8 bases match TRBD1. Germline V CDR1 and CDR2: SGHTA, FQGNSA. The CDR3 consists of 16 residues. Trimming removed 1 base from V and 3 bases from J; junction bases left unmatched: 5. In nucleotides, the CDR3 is TGTGCCAGCAGCTTAGGAGGACAGGGCAACAATCAGCCCCAGCATTTT. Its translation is CASSLGGQGNNQPQHF.

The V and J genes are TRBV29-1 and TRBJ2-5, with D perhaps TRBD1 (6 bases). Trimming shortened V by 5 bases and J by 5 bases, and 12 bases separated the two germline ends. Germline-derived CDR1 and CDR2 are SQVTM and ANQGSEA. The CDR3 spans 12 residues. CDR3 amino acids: CSVTGSMETQYF. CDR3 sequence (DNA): TGCAGCGTTACAGGGAGTATGGAGACCCAGTACTTC.

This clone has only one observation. CDR3 bases: TGCGCCAGCAGCCGTACTCCGGGGGGGCTCGGGGAGACCCAGTACTTC. Translating it yields CASSRTPGGLGETQYF. The V and J genes are TRBV5-1 and TRBJ2-5, with 8 bases lining up with TRBD2. This CDR3 has 16 residues. V lost 4 bases to trimming and J lost 5 bases; unmatched junction nucleotides: 13. CDR1 SGHRS and CDR2 YFSETQ come from the germline V gene.

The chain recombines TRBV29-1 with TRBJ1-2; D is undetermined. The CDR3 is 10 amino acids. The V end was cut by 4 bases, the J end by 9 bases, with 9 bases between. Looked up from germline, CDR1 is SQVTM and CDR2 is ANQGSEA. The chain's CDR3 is CSVGTGSYTF. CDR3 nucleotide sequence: TGCAGCGTTGGTACCGGTAGCTACACCTTC.

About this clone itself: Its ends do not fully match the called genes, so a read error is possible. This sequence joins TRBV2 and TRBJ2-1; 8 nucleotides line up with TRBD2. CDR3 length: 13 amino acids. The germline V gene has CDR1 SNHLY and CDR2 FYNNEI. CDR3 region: CASKTSDPLQWVF. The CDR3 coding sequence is TGTGCCAGCAAGACTAGCGATCCCTTACAATGGGTCTTC. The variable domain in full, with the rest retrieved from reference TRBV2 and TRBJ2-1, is EPEVTQTPSHQVTQMGQEVILRCVPISNHLYFYWYRQILGQKVEFLVSFYNNEISEKSEIFDDQFSVERPDGSNFTLKIRSTKLEDSAMYFCASKTSDPLQWVFGPGTRLTVL.

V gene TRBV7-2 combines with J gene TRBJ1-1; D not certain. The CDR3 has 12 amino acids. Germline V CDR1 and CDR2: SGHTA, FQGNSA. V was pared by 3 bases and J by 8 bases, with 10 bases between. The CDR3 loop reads CASSFLGREAFF. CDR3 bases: TGTGCCAGCAGCTTTTTGGGTAGGGAAGCTTTCTTT.

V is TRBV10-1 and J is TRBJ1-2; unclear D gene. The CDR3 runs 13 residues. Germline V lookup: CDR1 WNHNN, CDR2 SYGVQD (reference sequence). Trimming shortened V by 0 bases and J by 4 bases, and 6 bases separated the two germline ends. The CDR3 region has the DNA TGCGCCAGCAGTGAGTCGGCAGGCTATGGCTACACCTTC. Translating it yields CASSESAGYGYTF.

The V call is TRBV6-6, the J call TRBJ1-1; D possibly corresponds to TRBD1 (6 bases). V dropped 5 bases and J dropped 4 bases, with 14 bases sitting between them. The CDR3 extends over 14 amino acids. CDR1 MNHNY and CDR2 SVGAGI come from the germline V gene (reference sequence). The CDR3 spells CASSNREKGTEAFF. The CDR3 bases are TGTGCCAGCAGTAACAGGGAAAAGGGCACTGAAGCTTTCTTT.

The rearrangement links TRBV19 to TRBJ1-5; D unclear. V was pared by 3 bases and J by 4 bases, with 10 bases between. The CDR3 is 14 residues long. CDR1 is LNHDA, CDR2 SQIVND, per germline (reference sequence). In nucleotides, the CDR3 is TGTGCCAGTAGTATCAACAGCCAAAATCAGCCCCAGCATTTT. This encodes CASSINSQNQPQHF.

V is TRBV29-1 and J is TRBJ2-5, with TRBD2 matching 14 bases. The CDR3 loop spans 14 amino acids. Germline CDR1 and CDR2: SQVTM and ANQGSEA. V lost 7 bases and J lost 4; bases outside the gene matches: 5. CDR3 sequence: CSEQTSGGGETQYF. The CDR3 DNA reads TGCAGCGAACAGACTAGCGGGGGGGGAGAGACCCAGTACTTC. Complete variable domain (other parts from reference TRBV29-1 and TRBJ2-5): SAVISQKPSRDICQRGTSLTIQCQVDSQVTMMFWYRQQPGQSLTLIATANQGSEATYESGFVIDKFPISRPNLTFSTLTVSNMSPEDSSIYLCSEQTSGGGETQYFGPGTRLLVL.

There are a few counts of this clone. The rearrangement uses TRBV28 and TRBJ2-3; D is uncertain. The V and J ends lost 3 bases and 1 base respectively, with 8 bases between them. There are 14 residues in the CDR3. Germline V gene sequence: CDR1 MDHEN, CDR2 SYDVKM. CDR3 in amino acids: CASSFLQGTDTQYF. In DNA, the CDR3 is TGTGCCAGCAGTTTTCTCCAGGGCACAGATACGCAGTATTTT. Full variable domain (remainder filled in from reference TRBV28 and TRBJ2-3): DVKVTQSSRYLVKRTGEKVFLECVQDMDHENMFWYRQDPGLGLRLIYFSYDVKMKEKGDIPEGYSVSREKKERFSLILESASTNQTSMYLCASSFLQGTDTQYFGPGTRLTVL.

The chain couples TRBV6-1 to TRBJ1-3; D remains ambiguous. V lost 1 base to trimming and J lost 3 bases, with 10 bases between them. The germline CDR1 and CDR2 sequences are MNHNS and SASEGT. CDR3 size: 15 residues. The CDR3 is CASSEGTSYGNTIYF. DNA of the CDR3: TGTGCCAGCAGTGAAGGGACCTCGTATGGAAACACCATATATTTT.

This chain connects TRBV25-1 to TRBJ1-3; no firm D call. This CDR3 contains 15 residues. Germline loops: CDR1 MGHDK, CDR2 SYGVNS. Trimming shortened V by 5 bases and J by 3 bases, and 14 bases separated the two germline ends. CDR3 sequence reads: CASSPTRADGNTIYF. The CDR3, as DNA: TGTGCCAGCAGTCCAACGAGGGCTGATGGAAACACCATATATTTT.

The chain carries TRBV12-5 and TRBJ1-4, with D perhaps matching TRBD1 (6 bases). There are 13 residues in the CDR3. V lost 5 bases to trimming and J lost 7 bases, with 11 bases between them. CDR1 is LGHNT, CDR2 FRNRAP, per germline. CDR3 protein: CASGGGTPEKLFF. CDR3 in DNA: TGTGCTAGTGGTGGGGGCACTCCTGAAAAACTGTTTTTT.

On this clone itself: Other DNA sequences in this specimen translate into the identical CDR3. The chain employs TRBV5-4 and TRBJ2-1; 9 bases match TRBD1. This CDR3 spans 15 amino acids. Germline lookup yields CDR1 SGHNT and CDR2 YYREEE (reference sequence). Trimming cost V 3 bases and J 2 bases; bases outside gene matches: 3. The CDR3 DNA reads TGTGCCAGCAGCTCCGGACAGGGGACCTACAATGAGCAGTTCTTC. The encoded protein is CASSSGQGTYNEQFF.

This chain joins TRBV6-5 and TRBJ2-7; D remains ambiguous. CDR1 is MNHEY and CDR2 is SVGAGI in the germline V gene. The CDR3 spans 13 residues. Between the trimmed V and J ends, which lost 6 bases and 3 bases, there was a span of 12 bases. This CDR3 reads CASRPGLLYEQYV. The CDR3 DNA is TGTGCCAGCAGACCCGGGCTCCTCTACGAGCAGTACGTC.

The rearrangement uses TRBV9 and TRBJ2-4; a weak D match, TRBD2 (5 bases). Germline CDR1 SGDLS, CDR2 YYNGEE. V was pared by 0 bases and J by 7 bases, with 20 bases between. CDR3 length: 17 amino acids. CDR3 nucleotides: TGTGCCAGCAGCGTAGGGCCTTACGGGGAAAACGGGAACATTCAGTACTTC. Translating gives CASSVGPYGENGNIQYF.

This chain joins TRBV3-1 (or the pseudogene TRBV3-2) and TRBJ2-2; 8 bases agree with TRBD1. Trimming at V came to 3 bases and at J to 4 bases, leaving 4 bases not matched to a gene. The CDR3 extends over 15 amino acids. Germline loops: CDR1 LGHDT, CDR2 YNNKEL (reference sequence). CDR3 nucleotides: TGTGCCAGCAGCCACCTGGACAGGGCCACCGGGGAGCTGTTTTTT. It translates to CASSHLDRATGELFF.

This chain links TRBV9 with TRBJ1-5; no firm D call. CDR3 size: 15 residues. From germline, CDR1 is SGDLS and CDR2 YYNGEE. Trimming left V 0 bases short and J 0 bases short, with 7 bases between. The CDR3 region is CASSVGPYSNQPQHF. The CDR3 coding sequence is TGTGCCAGCAGCGTAGGACCCTATAGCAATCAGCCCCAGCATTTT. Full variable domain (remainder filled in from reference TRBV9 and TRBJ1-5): DSGVTQTPKHLITATGQRVTLRCSPRSGDLSVYWYQQSLDQGLQFLIQYYNGEERAKGNILERFSAQQFPDLHSELNLSSLELGDSALYFCASSVGPYSNQPQHFGDGTRLSIL.

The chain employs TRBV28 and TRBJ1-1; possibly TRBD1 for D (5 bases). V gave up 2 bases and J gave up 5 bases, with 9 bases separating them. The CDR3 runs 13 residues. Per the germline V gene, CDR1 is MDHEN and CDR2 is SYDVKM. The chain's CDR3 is CASSLVQVTEAFF. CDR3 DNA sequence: TGTGCCAGCAGTTTAGTACAGGTAACTGAAGCTTTCTTT.